Included here is one T cell receptor beta chain sequence, with context. There is no known antigen for this receptor. There are no base qualities to consult, and no much larger clone falls within one base. There are 15 amino acids in the CDR3, from cysteine to phenylalanine inclusive. Only the CDR3 portion is preserved as DNA: 45 bases, with reading frame beginning at the first base. The V end loses 1 base and the J end loses 2 bases, and a stretch of 10 bases separates them. In the germline V gene, CDR1 corresponds to KGHSY and CDR2 to FQNENV. Using the deep immunoSEQ assay, TCR CDR3 regions were amplified from genomic DNA by multiplex PCR. Extracted genomic DNA from each cell subset was distributed evenly across all wells of several immunoSEQ 96-well plates, and each plate was treated as a replicate. For sorted subsets, each replicate PCR was loaded with around 200 ng genomic DNA, equivalent to 32,000 or so T cell genomes. Purified libraries were measured with a Qubit 3.0 fluorometer, size-checked on a Bioanalyzer 2100, and measured again with the KAPA Library Quantification kit. Every immunoSEQ 96-well plate was sequenced on a dedicated single-read 150-cycle Illumina NextSeq 550 flow cell. The published analysis was carried out like this. Because the immunoSEQ output included only junctional sequences and no quality scores, the filtering could not be the same as the filtering used for full-length reads. Sequences were annotated with PyIR, a Python wrapper for IgBLAST v1.9, using IMGT germline references to assign V/J genes and CDR3. Any read was removed if the V/J assignment was weak (E-value above 1e-6), the CDR3 was missing, or the read contained stop codons, out-of-frame junctions, or ambiguous translated residues. V3J clonotypes were defined by identical inferred V gene, J gene, and CDR3 amino acid sequence. Percentage overlap between repertoires was calculated by dividing the number of shared unique clonotypes by the size of the smaller repertoire. Richness of each repertoire was evaluated using RTK rarefaction, the Chao1 estimator, and Recon v2.1 estimates of unobserved clonotypes. For all TCRbeta clonotypes obtained by the gDNA method from several donors, generation probabilities were computed with OLGA. What TCRdb holds here is the immuneACCESS table cut down to in-frame rearrangements. Part of the clones is not present; checked against another copy, under half of the missing clones reflect an unresolved V gene, and the others are unexplained. V, J and clone size reflect that table, while D and trimming were determined from the DNA. Present in this sample are millions of clones, 85% to 95% of which were seen just once. Together, the top ten hold under 0.45% of the sample.

The entry originates in a study of shared clonotypes between healthy human individuals (TCRdb year 2020). About the study as a whole: A couple of women and a few men aged 18 to 49 years were included in the cohort. For each donor, CD4 naive and CD4 memory were each given three plates, CD8 naive was given two plates, and CD8 memory was given one plate. The study deeply sequenced blood TCR repertoires of about 5 healthy adults to estimate repertoire size and the extent of clonotype sharing between individuals. To increase sequencing depth and limit assay-specific biases, different laboratories used diverse techniques to prepare libraries and sequence TCR repertoires. Each donor's leukapheresis produced roughly between roughly 0.9 and 8.9 billion PBMCs.

The donors were healthy, HIV-negative adults with no recently reported acute infections or vaccinations. Every donor was a Caucasian adult living in Nashville, Tennessee, USA. CD4+ T cells were enriched through magnetic negative selection, after which naive cells were positively selected on CD45RA and the remaining negative fraction served as the memory subset. After blood collection by leukapheresis, PBMCs were isolated using Ficoll-Histopaque density gradient centrifugation and then cryopreserved in the vapor phase of liquid nitrogen. Purity and quantity of every magnetically sorted T cell population were checked by analytical flow cytometry. From each sorted fraction, genomic DNA was isolated and quantified by UV absorbance on a Nanodrop 2000c. Overall study outcomes, separate from this receptor: Rarefaction of sorted-subset datasets indicated incomplete sequencing despite the large sequencing depth. Sharing across several donors was observed for about 4.8% of naive CD4, 3% to 3.5% of naive CD8, 2% to 2.5% of memory CD4, and roughly 0.4% of memory CD8 clonotypes. Sampling was restricted to blood, and TCR repertoires in tissues likely differ from the TCR repertoires found in blood. Larger estimated clonotype richness was generally found for naive subsets than for memory subsets. Clonotypes shared by all four sorted-subset donors showed higher generation probabilities than non-shared clonotypes. Pairwise subsampling indicated that sequencing depth was expected to affect the degree of clonotype sharing among donors. The genetic and exposure-history diversity represented was limited by the small number of donors.

Sequenced input: naive CD4+ T cells from PBMCs. The cell subset or site label of this sample denotes: CD45RA+ positively selected. The source is a man aged 18 to 29 in good health. Some clones in this sample may be carry-over from other donors' samples. Recombination connected TRBV16 to TRBJ2-3, with the D gene not clear enough to name. The CDR3 here reads CASSQYSPLTDTQYF. In nucleotide form, the sequence is TGTGCCAGCAGCCAATATTCCCCCCTCACAGATACGCAGTATTTT.